This TCR beta chain was retrieved from a study of a mutant IDH1 vaccine in newly diagnosed glioma. Looking at the study overall: Patients were started on vaccination 4-6 weeks after radiotherapy alone, or with temozolomide cycles. Sex among treated patients split around 62% male, 37.5% female; mean age was roughly 40 years. Those enrolled had earlier been treated with radiotherapy, temozolomide, or both, mostly both.

On this clone itself: Its antigen remains unidentified.

Germline V lookup: CDR1 SGHTA, CDR2 FQGNSA. V was trimmed by 1 base and J by 7 bases, leaving 16 bases between them. This CDR3 region has 15 residues. Repertoires were generated with immunoSEQ multiplex PCR, while TCRdb's copy carries only in-frame clones and drops some. The data contain approximately 58,000 clones, 83% of them seen just once; the ten biggest clones take up about 3.8%. As for time point: week 47, end of study. Each dose of the vaccine consisted of 300 ug of mutant IDH1 20-mer peptide, with topical imiquimod. The chain carries TRBV7-2 and TRBJ1-2; the D gene is possibly TRBD1 (6 bases). The TCR sequence derives from a young man with glioma. Sequenced material: PBMCs, taken from a glioma patient whose treatment included an IDH1 peptide vaccine. In DNA form, the CDR3 reads TGTGCCAGCAGCTTAGTTCCCTCACAGGGTAGTGGCTACACCTTC. Residues: CASSLVPSQGSGYTF.